The sequence of this T cell receptor (beta chain) was determined in a study of T cell responses to AZD1222 COVID-19 vaccine. Study conclusions and caveats: Donors were mostly white British, more females; clonal diversity possibly underestimated. Epitopes outside B.1.351 and B.1.1.7 mutated regions reportedly drew nearly half of spike TCRs. Regions 160-218 and 743-854 dominated among vaccine-associated CD4 TCRs spanning spike.

Profiled with immunoSEQ multiplex PCR; TCRdb holds only in-frame clones, not every one. Here the sample spans more than 75,000 clones, 83% being singletons. Details on this clone: Its specificity is unknown.

Looked up from germline, CDR1 is MDHEN and CDR2 is SYDVKM. V was cut by 5 bases and J by 1 base, with 12 bases left in between. The CDR3 has 15 amino acids. The TCR comes from an adult who received the AZD1222 COVID-19 vaccine. The rearrangement links TRBV28 to TRBJ1-5; unclear D gene. The source material was peripheral blood, sampled 28 days after the second AZD1222 dose. The DNA for the CDR3 is TGTGCCAGCAGTCTGCAAACCACCAGCAATCAGCCCCAGCATTTT. It specifies CASSLQTTSNQPQHF.